What follows are 12 T cell receptor beta chains derived from one specimen sequenced in a study of blood T cell repertoires in COVID-19. Generated by immunoSEQ multiplex PCR, the TCRdb table keeps only in-frame clones and is missing some. Of roughly 50,000 clones detected, 70% to 90% appear once; the ten largest clones hold around 2.9%. Sequenced: peripheral blood. The receptors derive from a woman older than 75 with acute or convalescent COVID-19.

The gene calls are TRBV9 and TRBJ2-2; 12 positions match TRBD2. CDR1 and CDR2 from the germline V gene are SGDLS and YYNGEE. J was trimmed by 2 bases and V by 4 bases; bases with no gene match: 3. The CDR3 is made up of 16 amino acids. The CDR3 region is CASSPGLAGNTGELFF. CDR3 DNA sequence: TGTGCCAGCAGCCCGGGACTAGCGGGTAACACCGGGGAGCTGTTTTTT.

This chain uses TRBV6-6 with TRBJ1-1; 8 bases are shared with TRBD1. Trimming cost V 5 bases and J 1 base; bases outside gene matches: 3. Germline loops: CDR1 MNHNY, CDR2 SVGAGI (reference sequence). The CDR3 length is 14 residues. The CDR3 here is CASSTTGANTEAFF. CDR3 in DNA: TGTGCCAGCAGTACGACAGGGGCGAACACTGAAGCTTTCTTT.

This chain joins TRBV1 and TRBJ2-2; no check of the table's D call, TRBD2, against the DNA was made. TRBV1 is shown as a pseudogene. The CDR3 sequence is 15 residues long. The CDR3 here is CTSSPPGLAAGELFF. The CDR3 DNA reads TGCACCAGCAGCCCGCCGGGACTTGCGGCCGGGGAGCTGTTTTTT.

As to this clone: Other DNA sequences in this sample translate to the same CDR3. V is TRBV19 and J is TRBJ1-2; D perhaps matches TRBD1 (5 bases). Trimming took off 3 bases at V and 4 bases at J, with 9 bases between the two ends. Germline V gene sequence: CDR1 LNHDA, CDR2 SQIVND (reference sequence). The CDR3 runs 13 residues. The CDR3 DNA sequence: TGTGCCAGTAGTATGCCCGGGGGCTATGGCTACACCTTC. It specifies CASSMPGGYGYTF. The full variable domain, in which reference TRBV19 and TRBJ1-2 provide the parts outside the CDR3, is DGGITQSPKYLFRKEGQNVTLSCEQNLNHDAMYWYRQDPGQGLRLIYYSQIVNDFQKGDIAEGYSVSREKKESFPLTVTSAQKNPTAFYLCASSMPGGYGYTFGSGTRLTVV.

This clone was seen just once. This chain joins TRBV7-2 and TRBJ1-6, with 9 bases identical to TRBD1. Germline-derived CDR1 and CDR2 are SGHTA and FQGNSA. The CDR3 consists of 16 residues. V trimming: 2 bases; J trimming: 8 bases; junction bases outside the gene matches: 7. This CDR3 is CASSLRPGQGDSPLHF. CDR3 sequence (DNA): TGTGCCAGCAGCTTACGTCCGGGACAGGGTGATTCACCCCTCCACTTT. The full variable domain, in which reference TRBV7-2 and TRBJ1-6 provide the parts outside the CDR3, is GAGVSQSPSNKVTEKGKDVELRCDPISGHTALYWYRQSLGQGLEFLIYFQGNSAPDKSGLPSDRFSAERTGGSVSTLTIQRTQQEDSAVYLCASSLRPGQGDSPLHFGNGTRLTVT.

V is TRBV6-5 and J is TRBJ1-2, with D perhaps matching TRBD1 (5 bases). The CDR3 length is 16 residues. From germline, CDR1 is MNHEY and CDR2 SVGAGI. The ends were cut back, 0 bases at V and 8 bases at J, with 19 bases in the middle. The CDR3 sequence: CASSYSIGGKSRGYTF. In nucleotides, the CDR3 is TGTGCCAGCAGTTACTCAATCGGGGGGAAGAGTCGAGGCTACACCTTC.

V and J are TRBV7-8 and TRBJ1-2; D perhaps matches TRBD1 (6 bases). The CDR3 extends over 15 amino acids. Trimming took off 5 bases at V and 3 bases at J, with 16 bases between the two ends. The germline V gene encodes CDR1 SGHVS and CDR2 FQNEAQ. CDR3: CASSVQGEGHYGYTF. CDR3 nucleotides: TGTGCCAGCAGCGTACAGGGCGAGGGGCACTATGGCTACACCTTC. The whole variable domain, filled in from reference TRBV7-8 and TRBJ1-2, reads GAGVSQSPRYKVAKRGQDVALRCDPISGHVSLFWYQQALGQGPEFLTYFQNEAQLDKSGLPSDRFFAERPEGSVSTLKIQRTQQEDSAVYLCASSVQGEGHYGYTFGSGTRLTVV.

The chain joins TRBV6-1 to TRBJ1-1; TRBD1 agrees at 7 bases. Losses at the gene ends were 4 bases for V and 0 bases for J; bases not matched to a gene: 8. The germline CDR1 and CDR2 sequences are MNHNS and SASEGT. This CDR3 spans 16 amino acids. In DNA, the CDR3 is TGTGCCAGCAGTGGAGCCCAGGGACAGTTGAACACTGAAGCTTTCTTT. It translates to CASSGAQGQLNTEAFF.

The CDR3 DNA is TGTGCCAGCTCTCCTCAGGGGGCTGGCACTGAAGCTTTCTTT. Translated, it gives CASSPQGAGTEAFF. This chain uses TRBV18 with TRBJ1-1; TRBD1 matches 8 bases. The CDR3 loop spans 14 amino acids. Germline V lookup: CDR1 KGHSH, CDR2 LQKENI. V lost 6 bases, J lost 4 bases, and 7 bases stayed unmatched. Full variable domain (outside the CDR3, taken from reference TRBV18 and TRBJ1-1): NAGVMQNPRHLVRRRGQEARLRCSPMKGHSHVYWYRQLPEEGLKFMVYLQKENIIDESGMPKERFSAEFPKEGPSILRIQQVVRGDSAAYFCASSPQGAGTEAFFGQGTRLTVV.

The chain uses TRBV2 and TRBJ1-2; a weak D match, TRBD1 (5 bases). The CDR3 totals 12 residues. Germline CDR1 SNHLY, CDR2 FYNNEI. V shed 7 bases and J shed 7 bases, with 13 bases lying between them. As DNA, the CDR3 is TGTGCCAGCAAGGGGATCAAGTCTGGCTACACCTTC. It codes for CASKGIKSGYTF.

The chain couples TRBV7-2 to TRBJ2-7; perhaps TRBD1 as D (5 bases). The V gene lost 4 bases and the J gene lost 3 bases, with 7 bases spanning the gap. The CDR3 has 12 amino acids. Germline lookup yields CDR1 SGHTA and CDR2 FQGNSA. The CDR3 coding sequence is TGTGCCAGCAGCTCCAGGGACTACGAGCAGTACTTC. Amino acid sequence: CASSSRDYEQYF.

This rearrangement joins TRBV3-1 (or the pseudogene TRBV3-2) to TRBJ1-6; D not certain. With 4 bases removed from V and 7 bases from J, the gap between germline ends came to 5 bases. Germline V CDR1 and CDR2: LGHDT, YNNKEL (reference sequence). This CDR3 has 12 residues. The CDR3 sequence is CASSRPNSPLHF. Here the CDR3 DNA reads TGTGCCAGCAGCCGGCCCAATTCACCCCTCCACTTT.